This TCR beta chain originates from a study of blood T cell repertoires in COVID-19. Study as a whole: The United States, Italy and Spain provided the acute and convalescent COVID-19 samples. The analysed material was cDNA or gDNA that came from T cells, B-cell-depleted T cells, or PBMCs.

In the original processing: Nucleated cell number was recorded as an estimate derived from reference gene primer amplification. TCRdb's table, derived via immunoSEQ multiplex PCR, lists solely in-frame clones and lacks some. The V and J calls and the clone size are those of that table, but D and trimming were determined from the DNA. This repertoire shows about 200,000 clones, around four fifths found once; its top ten account for roughly a fifth. V was clipped by 7 bases and J by 3 bases, with 11 bases between them. This CDR3 spans 13 amino acids. Germline assignment: CDR1 MDHEN and CDR2 SYDVKM. The sequence was collected from a human donor in a cohort sampled during active COVID-19. The rearrangement joins TRBV28 to TRBJ2-3; D may be TRBD1 (7 bases). The sequenced material came from peripheral blood. This CDR3 is CASMEGATDTQYF. The CDR3, as DNA: TGTGCCAGCATGGAGGGGGCTACAGATACGCAGTATTTT.